A selection of T cell receptor beta chains follows, all from one sample in a study of T cell repertoires in ileal Crohn's disease. Produced via immunoSEQ multiplex PCR; TCRdb's table is partial and in-frame only. The top ten hold around 20% of the sample, which has tens of thousands of clones, around four fifths seen once. Sequenced material: ileal tissue. All receptors come from an adult with Crohn's disease. CDR3s include the opening cysteine and the closing phenylalanine or tryptophan. Each record gives: CDR3 DNA, CDR3 protein, clone size, D gene, J gene, V gene. A D gene is named only where the DNA matches it firmly. Clone size is given for some rows only: seen once, a few or many times, or a class if the clone is expanded.

cdr3_nt: TGTGCCAGCAGCTTGGGGACCGGGACAGTAGAAGAGACCCAGTACTTC; cdr3_aa: CASSLGTGTVEETQYF; clone_size: .; d_call: TRBD1; j_call: TRBJ2-5; v_call: TRBV5-6
cdr3_nt: TGTGCCAGCAGTGGAGGAGGGGCCGACACCGGGGAGCTGTTTTTT; cdr3_aa: CASSGGGADTGELFF; clone_size: once; d_call: .; j_call: TRBJ2-2; v_call: TRBV2
cdr3_nt: TGCAGCGTTGATACCCCGGGACAGGGCTGGGCTGAAGCTTTCTTT; cdr3_aa: CSVDTPGQGWAEAFF; clone_size: .; d_call: TRBD1; j_call: TRBJ1-1; v_call: TRBV29-1
cdr3_nt: TGTGCCAGCAGTTTAATCGGGGGGCGCGCCGGGGAGCTGTTTTTT; cdr3_aa: CASSLIGGRAGELFF; clone_size: .; d_call: .; j_call: TRBJ2-2; v_call: TRBV27
cdr3_nt: TGTGCCAGCAGCTTACCAGGACACCCATACAATGAGCAGTTCTTC; cdr3_aa: CASSLPGHPYNEQFF; clone_size: .; d_call: .; j_call: TRBJ2-1; v_call: TRBV11-2
cdr3_nt: TGTGCCAGCAGCCGGGACAGGGGTTACGAGCAGTACTTC; cdr3_aa: CASSRDRGYEQYF; clone_size: .; d_call: TRBD1; j_call: TRBJ2-7; v_call: TRBV6-5
cdr3_nt: TGTGCCAGCAGTTCAGGGGCCAACTATGGCTACACCTTC; cdr3_aa: CASSSGANYGYTF; clone_size: .; d_call: .; j_call: TRBJ1-2; v_call: TRBV6-5
cdr3_nt: TGTGCCTGGAGTCCCGGGGAGCGGGGGAACAATGAGCAGTTCTTC; cdr3_aa: CAWSPGERGNNEQFF; clone_size: .; d_call: TRBD2; j_call: TRBJ2-1; v_call: TRBV30
cdr3_nt: TGTGCCTGGAGTAGGGGGGGCGGTGGAAACACCATATATTTT; cdr3_aa: CAWSRGGGGNTIYF; clone_size: .; d_call: .; j_call: TRBJ1-3; v_call: TRBV30
cdr3_nt: TGTGCCAGCAGCGTATCTAGCGGGAGGGTGGATGAGCAGTTCTTC; cdr3_aa: CASSVSSGRVDEQFF; clone_size: .; d_call: TRBD2; j_call: TRBJ2-1; v_call: TRBV9
cdr3_nt: TGTGCCAGCAGCTTGCTACAGGGTGGGTACGAGCAGTACTTC; cdr3_aa: CASSLLQGGYEQYF; clone_size: .; d_call: .; j_call: TRBJ2-7; v_call: TRBV5-4
cdr3_nt: TGTGCCAGCATTCTAGGGAAGGGACAGGGCGCTGAAGCTTTCTTT; cdr3_aa: CASILGKGQGAEAFF; clone_size: .; d_call: TRBD1; j_call: TRBJ1-1; v_call: TRBV2